One and the same sample provided the 2 T cell receptor beta chains below, sequenced in a study of T cells in Graves' hyperthyroidism and ophthalmopathy. Researchers amplified the TCR beta CDR3 regions from RNA transcripts. HTBI primers were employed in a first-round RT-PCR of the TCR CDR3. TCRdb reanalysed the multiplex PCR reads using MiXCR and keeps one entry per CDR3 protein. The sample records approximately 620,000 distinct CDR3 sequences, approximately 14% being singletons. Sequenced material: blood. These receptor sequences come from a woman between 25 and 40 years old with Graves' hyperthyroidism that later progressed to Graves' ophthalmopathy.

This clonotype was observed at least ten times. V and J are TRBV10-3 and TRBJ1-5; D ambiguous. The V gene lost 4 bases and the J gene lost 1 base, with 14 bases spanning the gap. CDR3 size: 16 residues. Germline V CDR1 and CDR2: ENHRY, SYGVKD. The CDR3 sequence: CAISAAFRGSNQPQHF. For the CDR3, the DNA is TGTGCCATCAGTGCCGCCTTTCGAGGCAGCAATCAGCCCCAGCATTTT.

As to this clonotype: This could be a read error, since a much larger clone is one nucleotide away. The genes are TRBV7-9 and TRBJ2-2; 12 bases match TRBD1. With 5 bases clipped from V and 7 bases from J, the junction kept 5 bases outside the gene matches. CDR3 length equals 15 residues. CDR1 and CDR2 (germline): SEHNR, FQNEAQ (reference sequence). The CDR3 DNA reads TGTGCCAGCAGCCAGGGACAGGGGGCCGTCGGGGAGCTGTTTTTT. Protein: CASSQGQGAVGELFF.